Following are 10 T cell receptor beta chains from one sample sequenced in a study of blood T cell repertoires in COVID-19. Some clones are missing from TCRdb's copy, which holds only in-frame ones; the method was immunoSEQ multiplex PCR. This sample has around 76,000 clones, with around 83% found just once. Sequenced: peripheral blood. Source of these receptors: a man aged 25 to 40 with COVID-19, enrolled during active disease.

V and J are TRBV6-2 or TRBV6-3 and TRBJ2-3; D gene ambiguous. V dropped 2 bases and J dropped 0 bases, with 3 bases sitting between them. The CDR3 totals 13 residues. CDR1 and CDR2 (germline): MNHEY, SVGEGT. The CDR3 protein is CASSYTSTDTQYF. Here the CDR3 DNA reads TGTGCCAGCAGTTACACTAGCACAGATACGCAGTATTTT.

This chain uses TRBV14 with TRBJ2-3, with a tentative D call TRBD1 (6 bases). Germline V gives CDR1 SGHDN, CDR2 FVKESK. The CDR3 has 13 amino acids. Trimming left V 9 bases short and J 3 bases short, with 13 bases between. The CDR3 protein is CASKRGTTDTQYF. CDR3 nucleotides: TGTGCCAGTAAGAGGGGGACAACAGATACGCAGTATTTT. Based on the CDR3 plus reference TRBV14 and TRBJ2-3, the full variable domain is EAGVTQFPSHSVIEKGQTVTLRCDPISGHDNLYWYRRVMGKEIKFLLHFVKESKQDESGMPNNRFLAERTGGTYSTLKVQPAELEDSGVYFCASKRGTTDTQYFGPGTRLTVL.

This clone was recorded a few times. At the DNA level, this CDR3 is encoded by other sequences in the same sample as well. This chain connects TRBV3-1 (or the pseudogene TRBV3-2) to TRBJ2-5; 9 bases are a match to TRBD2. Germline V lookup: CDR1 LGHDT, CDR2 YNNKEL (reference sequence). Trimming cost V 1 base and J 0 bases; bases outside gene matches: 6. The CDR3 consists of 17 residues. The CDR3 sequence is CASSQGGLAGNQETQYF. The CDR3 DNA is TGTGCCAGCAGCCAAGGAGGGCTAGCGGGAAACCAAGAGACCCAGTACTTC.

Here the CDR3 reads CASSRTSGLETQYF. The CDR3 DNA is TGTGCCAGCAGTCGGACTAGCGGATTAGAGACCCAGTACTTC. The rearrangement uses TRBV14 and TRBJ2-5; 10 positions match TRBD2. Trimming took 6 bases from V and 4 from J; bases not matched to a gene: 5. CDR3 length: 14 residues. CDR1 is SGHDN, CDR2 FVKESK, per germline.

The chain joins TRBV9 to TRBJ1-2; TRBD1 aligns across 9 bases. The CDR3 length is 16 residues. J was trimmed by 6 bases and V by 0 bases; bases with no gene match: 9. Germline V CDR1 and CDR2: SGDLS, YYNGEE. The CDR3 reads CASSVVGGQGSNGYTF. The CDR3 coding sequence is TGTGCCAGCAGCGTAGTGGGGGGACAGGGAAGTAATGGCTACACCTTC.

The chain recombines TRBV24-1 with TRBJ2-1, with a tentative D call TRBD2 (5 bases). Germline CDR1 and CDR2: KGHDR and SFDVKD. Trimming left V 1 base short and J 4 bases short, with 13 bases between. This CDR3 spans 16 amino acids. The CDR3 is CATSDLGRGDYNEQFF. CDR3 DNA sequence: TGTGCCACCAGTGATTTAGGTCGGGGAGATTACAATGAGCAGTTCTTC.

This clone was counted once. The chain uses TRBV5-6 and TRBJ1-2; D unclear. The V gene lost 0 bases and the J gene lost 3 bases, with 9 bases spanning the gap. Germline V CDR1 and CDR2: SGHDT, YYEEEE. This CDR3 has 14 residues. DNA for the CDR3: TGTGCCAGCAGCTTGGGAGCAGGCCACTATGGCTACACCTTC. It encodes CASSLGAGHYGYTF.

The rearrangement links TRBV5-1 to TRBJ2-3; D possibly corresponds to TRBD1 (6 bases). This CDR3 has 15 amino acids. V was clipped by 0 bases and J by 5 bases, with 13 bases between them. Germline values: CDR1 SGHRS, CDR2 YFSETQ. DNA of the CDR3: TGCGCCAGCAGCTTGGGACTCCCACAGGGAGATACGCAGTATTTT. This sequence encodes CASSLGLPQGDTQYF. The whole variable domain, remainder taken from reference TRBV5-1 and TRBJ2-3, is KAGVTQTPRYLIKTRGQQVTLSCSPISGHRSVSWYQQTPGQGLQFLFEYFSETQRNKGNFPGRFSGRQFSNSRSEMNVSTLELGDSALYLCASSLGLPQGDTQYFGPGTRLTVL.

The chain uses TRBV6-1 and TRBJ1-1; the match to TRBD1 covers 10 bases. Germline values: CDR1 MNHNS, CDR2 SASEGT. Germline trimming cut 2 bases from V and 0 bases from J; bases unmatched to any gene: 3. The CDR3 extends over 16 amino acids. CDR3 in amino acids: CASSEPGQGMNTEAFF. The CDR3 DNA reads TGTGCCAGCAGTGAACCGGGACAGGGGATGAACACTGAAGCTTTCTTT.

This clone was seen a few times. V is TRBV7-2 and J is TRBJ2-1; 9 bases are shared with TRBD2. The V gene's germline CDR1 is SGHTA and CDR2 FQGNSA. V lost 4 bases, J lost 11 bases, and 12 bases stayed unmatched. The CDR3 loop spans 15 amino acids. As DNA, the CDR3 is TGTGCCAGCAGCTCTGGACTAGCGCCTCTTGCGCAGCAGTTCTTC. It is translated as CASSSGLAPLAQQFF.